These T cell receptor beta chains were read from a single sample in a study of shared clonotypes between healthy human individuals. Clones were sequenced by immunoSEQ multiplex PCR, and TCRdb holds only the in-frame ones, with some missing. The sample includes 2,500,000 or so clones, more than 80% of them seen just once. The sample consisted of naive CD4+ T cells sorted from blood. Receptors were obtained from a man younger than 35 in good health. CDR3s include the opening cysteine and the closing phenylalanine or tryptophan. Each record gives: J gene, V gene, clone size, D gene, CDR3 length, CDR3 DNA, CDR3 protein. D genes are given only for firm matches. Some rows have no size entry. The others give once, few or many, or a class for an expanded clone.

J gene: TRBJ2-3
V gene: TRBV6-4
clone size: NA
D gene: NA
CDR3 length: 11
CDR3 DNA: TGTGCCAGCACCTTGACAGATACGCAGTATTTT
CDR3 protein: CASTLTDTQYF

J gene: TRBJ2-1
V gene: TRBV9
clone size: NA
D gene: TRBD2
CDR3 length: 16
CDR3 DNA: TGTGCCAGCAGCGTAGACGGAGCGGGAGGGTACAATGAGCAGTTCTTC
CDR3 protein: CASSVDGAGGYNEQFF

J gene: TRBJ1-6
V gene: TRBV5-4
clone size: NA
D gene: TRBD1
CDR3 length: 19
CDR3 DNA: TGTGCCAGCAGCGGAACTTCCGGGACAGGGAGCTCCTATAATTCACCCCTCCACTTT
CDR3 protein: CASSGTSGTGSSYNSPLHF

J gene: TRBJ2-5
V gene: TRBV30
clone size: NA
D gene: NA
CDR3 length: 16
CDR3 DNA: TGTGCCTGGAGTGTAACTCCCAGGGGAGGATTGGAGACCCAGTACTTC
CDR3 protein: CAWSVTPRGGLETQYF

J gene: TRBJ2-7
V gene: TRBV30
clone size: NA
D gene: TRBD1
CDR3 length: 15
CDR3 DNA: TGTGCCTGGAGAGACCCCGGGACAGGGACCTACGAGCAGTACTTC
CDR3 protein: CAWRDPGTGTYEQYF

J gene: TRBJ2-5
V gene: TRBV5-1
clone size: NA
D gene: TRBD2
CDR3 length: 16
CDR3 DNA: TGCGCCAGCAGCTTGGAGGTTTCTAGCGGGGGAGAGACCCAGTACTTC
CDR3 protein: CASSLEVSSGGETQYF

J gene: TRBJ1-5
V gene: TRBV10-3
clone size: NA
D gene: TRBD1
CDR3 length: 15
CDR3 DNA: TGTGCCATCAGTTCCGGGACAGGATCCAATCAGCCCCAGCATTTT
CDR3 protein: CAISSGTGSNQPQHF

J gene: TRBJ1-4
V gene: TRBV7-9
clone size: NA
D gene: NA
CDR3 length: 14
CDR3 DNA: TGTGCCAGCGAAGGCGGGGGGCGAAATGAAAAACTGTTTTTT
CDR3 protein: CASEGGGRNEKLFF

J gene: TRBJ2-5
V gene: TRBV5-1
clone size: NA
D gene: NA
CDR3 length: 15
CDR3 DNA: TGCGCCAGCAGCTTGAGAGCAGGGGTGGGAGAGACCCAGTACTTC
CDR3 protein: CASSLRAGVGETQYF

J gene: TRBJ2-7
V gene: TRBV12-1
clone size: NA
D gene: NA
CDR3 length: 16
CDR3 DNA: TGTGCCAGCAGCTCCCCATCGACAGTACGGTCCCACGAGCAGTACTTC
CDR3 protein: CASSSPSTVRSHEQYF

J gene: TRBJ2-5
V gene: TRBV5-1
clone size: NA
D gene: NA
CDR3 length: 14
CDR3 DNA: TGCGCCAGCAGCTCGGGACGGCGAGAAGAGACCCAGTACTTC
CDR3 protein: CASSSGRREETQYF

J gene: TRBJ2-7
V gene: TRBV12-2
clone size: NA
D gene: NA
CDR3 length: 14
CDR3 DNA: TGTGCAAGAACCGGGACTAGCGGGGCCTACGAGCAGTACTTC
CDR3 protein: CARTGTSGAYEQYF

J gene: TRBJ2-1
V gene: TRBV7-2
clone size: NA
D gene: TRBD2
CDR3 length: 15
CDR3 DNA: TGTGCCAGCAGCTTAGGTAGCGGGAGGACGGGAGAGCAGTTCTTC
CDR3 protein: CASSLGSGRTGEQFF

J gene: TRBJ1-5
V gene: TRBV15
clone size: few
D gene: NA
CDR3 length: 15
CDR3 DNA: TGTGCCACCAGCAGAGATGAGGAAACAAATCAGCCCCAGCATTTT
CDR3 protein: CATSRDEETNQPQHF

J gene: TRBJ2-7
V gene: TRBV19
clone size: NA
D gene: NA
CDR3 length: 13
CDR3 DNA: TGTGCCAGTAGTATAGGAGTAGACTACGGGCAGTACTTC
CDR3 protein: CASSIGVDYGQYF

J gene: TRBJ2-2
V gene: TRBV5-1
clone size: NA
D gene: TRBD2
CDR3 length: 15
CDR3 DNA: TGCGCCAGCAGCTTGGTTAGCGGGAGACCCGGGGAGCTGTTTTTT
CDR3 protein: CASSLVSGRPGELFF